One sample yielded the 32 T cell receptor beta chains listed below, sequenced in a study of OX40 agonist ivuxolimab in advanced cancers. Here immunoSEQ multiplex PCR was the method, and the copy in TCRdb shows in-frame clones only, minus some. The sample has about 54,000 clones, 70% to 90% seen once. Specimen: CD4+ or CD8+ T cells sorted from blood, collected in a trial of the OX40 agonist ivuxolimab. Every receptor here comes from an adult with an advanced solid tumor such as melanoma, head and neck, liver or kidney cancer.

The V and J genes are TRBV10-1 and TRBJ1-1, with a possible D match to TRBD1 (5 bases). Germline loops: CDR1 WNHNN, CDR2 SYGVQD (reference sequence). The CDR3 has 14 residues. V was pared by 4 bases and J by 0 bases, with 9 bases between. CDR3 protein: CASSASTVNTEAFF. DNA for the CDR3: TGCGCCAGCAGTGCCTCGACAGTGAACACTGAAGCTTTCTTT.

V gene TRBV7-6 combines with J gene TRBJ1-4; no clear D. V lost 1 base to trimming and J lost 5 bases, with 11 bases between them. Germline lookup yields CDR1 SGHVS and CDR2 FNYEAQ. The CDR3 is 15 amino acids. Here the CDR3 reads CASSLGSGRNEKLFF. The CDR3 region has the DNA TGTGCCAGCAGCTTAGGGTCTGGCAGGAATGAAAAACTGTTTTTT.

The rearrangement joins TRBV7-9 to TRBJ2-1; D unclear. V lost 4 bases and J 6 bases, leaving 7 bases between the germline ends. This CDR3 has 12 residues. CDR1 is SEHNR, CDR2 FQNEAQ, per germline (reference sequence). CDR3 coding DNA: TGTGCCAGCAGCTCCCGGGTCAATGAGCAGTTCTTC. Amino acids: CASSSRVNEQFF.

The rearrangement uses TRBV5-8 and TRBJ1-4; 7 positions agree with TRBD1. Unmatched junction bases numbered 6, after V lost 4 bases and J lost 0 bases. The CDR3 sequence is 16 residues long. The germline V gene encodes CDR1 SGHTS and CDR2 YDEGEE. The CDR3 protein is CASSGGQSATNEKLFF. Here the CDR3 DNA reads TGTGCCAGCAGCGGGGGACAGAGCGCAACTAATGAAAAACTGTTTTTT.

V gene TRBV21-1 combines with J gene TRBJ1-5; the table's D call TRBD1 went unverified against the DNA. TRBV21-1 counts as a pseudogene. The CDR3 consists of 16 residues. Written as DNA, the CDR3 is TGTGCCAGCAGCAAAGCTGGGCAGGGAAGGAATCAGCCCCAGCATTTT. Protein product: CASSKAGQGRNQPQHF.

The chain has TRBV28 and TRBJ2-7, with TRBD1 matching 9 bases. V was pared by 5 bases and J by 2 bases, with 7 bases of the junction left unmatched. Per germline, CDR1 MDHEN and CDR2 SYDVKM. CDR3 length: 15 amino acids. This CDR3 is CASSLTTGGAYEQYF. The CDR3 DNA reads TGTGCCAGCAGTCTCACGACAGGGGGAGCCTACGAGCAGTACTTC.

This chain links TRBV5-6 with TRBJ2-1; D possibly corresponds to TRBD1 (7 bases). Germline lookup yields CDR1 SGHDT and CDR2 YYEEEE. This CDR3 comprises 16 residues. V lost 1 base to trimming and J lost 2 bases, with 13 bases between them. CDR3 nucleotide sequence: TGTGCCAGCAGCTTGAACGGAGGGGGCGCCTACAATGAGCAGTTCTTC. This encodes CASSLNGGGAYNEQFF.

In DNA form, the CDR3 reads TGTGCCAGCAGCTCCCGGGACAGGGGGATGGAGACCCAGTACTTC. Protein product: CASSSRDRGMETQYF. This chain links TRBV11-2 with TRBJ2-5; 11 positions match TRBD1. Germline loops: CDR1 SGHAT, CDR2 FQNNGV. This CDR3 spans 15 amino acids. The junction had 6 bases not matched to a gene; V was cut back by 4 bases and J by 5 bases.

This chain uses TRBV28 with TRBJ2-1, with TRBD1 matching over 8 bases. V lost 5 bases to trimming and J lost 0 bases; unmatched junction nucleotides: 6. This CDR3 is 16 amino acids long. In germline, CDR1 is MDHEN, CDR2 SYDVKM. The CDR3 nucleotides are TGTGCCAGCAGTGAACCCGGACAGGGCTCCTACAATGAGCAGTTCTTC. This codes for CASSEPGQGSYNEQFF.

The J gene is TRBJ2-3, the V gene TRBV15; unclear D gene. This CDR3 has 17 amino acids. V was trimmed by 0 bases and J by 3 bases, leaving 16 bases between them. Germline V gene data show CDR1 as LNHNV and CDR2 as YYDKDF (reference sequence). The CDR3 is CATSREGSRMGTDTQYF. DNA for the CDR3: TGTGCCACCAGCAGAGAGGGCTCCCGAATGGGTACAGATACGCAGTATTTT.

The chain carries TRBV10-1 and TRBJ2-7, with D possibly TRBD1 on 6 matching bases. Trimming left V 3 bases short and J 1 base short, with 10 bases between. The CDR3 is made up of 14 amino acids. Germline V CDR1 and CDR2: WNHNN, SYGVQD (reference sequence). CDR3 residues: CASSEGGSSYEQYF. CDR3 bases: TGCGCCAGCAGTGAAGGGGGTAGTTCCTACGAGCAGTACTTC.

This sequence joins TRBV28 and TRBJ1-2, with unresolved D. From germline, CDR1 is MDHEN and CDR2 SYDVKM. CDR3 length equals 13 residues. The CDR3 sequence is CAGNRVRDYGYTF. The CDR3 DNA sequence: TGTGCGGGGAATAGGGTAAGGGACTATGGCTACACCTTC.

J is TRBJ2-5 and V is TRBV9, with TRBD1 matching over 10 bases. Germline V CDR1 and CDR2: SGDLS, YYNGEE. The CDR3 sequence is 14 residues long. The ends lost 4 bases at V and 5 bases at J; junction bases unmatched: 5. CDR3 residues: CASSPGQGVETQYF. Here the CDR3 DNA reads TGTGCCAGCAGCCCCGGACAGGGGGTGGAGACCCAGTACTTC.

This chain links TRBV28 with TRBJ1-5; 8 bases agree with TRBD1. Germline trimming cut 4 bases from V and 5 bases from J; bases unmatched to any gene: 10. The CDR3 extends over 16 amino acids. The germline V gene encodes CDR1 MDHEN and CDR2 SYDVKM. This CDR3 is CASSSSRQGRYQPQHF. The CDR3 nucleotides are TGTGCCAGCAGTTCTTCAAGACAGGGGAGGTATCAGCCCCAGCATTTT.

The V gene is TRBV6-1, the J gene TRBJ2-7; D possibly uses TRBD1 or TRBD2 (5 bases each). Looked up from germline, CDR1 is MNHNS and CDR2 is SASEGT. V lost 6 bases to trimming and J lost 9 bases, with 15 bases between them. This CDR3 has 12 amino acids. This CDR3 reads CASRGDVPVQYF. CDR3 coding DNA: TGTGCCAGCAGAGGGGACGTCCCGGTGCAGTACTTC.

The chain uses TRBV28 and TRBJ2-7, with 7 bases aligning to TRBD1. Losses at the gene ends were 6 bases for V and 3 bases for J; bases not matched to a gene: 8. CDR1 MDHEN and CDR2 SYDVKM come from the germline V gene. CDR3 size: 14 residues. The CDR3 region has the DNA TGTGCCAGCAGGTCCGGGACAGATCTCTACGAGCAGTACTTC. This gives the protein CASRSGTDLYEQYF. Looking up the rest from reference TRBV28 and TRBJ2-7 gives the full variable domain: DVKVTQSSRYLVKRTGEKVFLECVQDMDHENMFWYRQDPGLGLRLIYFSYDVKMKEKGDIPEGYSVSREKKERFSLILESASTNQTSMYLCASRSGTDLYEQYFGPGTRLTVT.

This chain links TRBV10-3 with TRBJ1-4, with D unresolved. The CDR3 is made up of 16 amino acids. Germline CDR1 is ENHRY and CDR2 is SYGVKD. The V and J ends lost 3 bases and 7 bases respectively, with 18 bases between them. The CDR3 coding sequence is TGTGCCATCAGTGATGACCCACGAGGATTAGGTGAAAAACTGTTTTTT. Translating it yields CAISDDPRGLGEKLFF.

This clone was detected once. The chain employs TRBV10-1 and TRBJ2-3, with 9 bases matching TRBD2. Germline values: CDR1 WNHNN, CDR2 SYGVQD (reference sequence). Trimming removed 3 bases from V and 1 base from J; junction bases left unmatched: 11. The CDR3 has 18 residues. In nucleotides, the CDR3 is TGCGCCAGCAGTGATGGGAGCGGGAGGTGGAGGGGCACAGATACGCAGTATTTT. This encodes CASSDGSGRWRGTDTQYF.

CDR3 nucleotides: TGTGCCAGCAGCTTTGATCCTAGCGGGAGCGAGCAGTACTTC. Translated: CASSFDPSGSEQYF. The chain carries TRBV7-2 and TRBJ2-5; 10 bases are a match to TRBD2. The J call is doubtful: the DNA matches TRBJ2-7 better. This CDR3 contains 14 residues. The germline gives CDR1 SGHTA, CDR2 FQGNSA.

The chain links TRBV6-1 to TRBJ1-1; 7 bases match TRBD1. Trimming removed 6 bases from V and 0 bases from J; junction bases left unmatched: 4. This CDR3 spans 14 amino acids. Germline V CDR1 and CDR2: MNHNS, SASEGT. CDR3 coding DNA: TGTGCCAGCAGGGAGGGGGCGATGAACACTGAAGCTTTCTTT. Translation gives CASREGAMNTEAFF.

This clone was counted between two and nine times. The V call is TRBV5-1, the J call TRBJ1-2; D not resolved. Germline values: CDR1 SGHRS, CDR2 YFSETQ. This CDR3 comprises 13 residues. The ends were cut back, 0 bases at V and 2 bases at J, with 5 bases in the middle. The CDR3 reads CASSLVGNYGYTF. In DNA form, the CDR3 reads TGCGCCAGCAGCTTGGTAGGGAACTATGGCTACACCTTC.

The rearrangement links TRBV11-3 to TRBJ1-1, with D tentatively TRBD1 (5 bases). This CDR3 comprises 13 residues. The germline V gene encodes CDR1 SGHNT and CDR2 YENEEA. Trimming stripped 5 bases from V and 6 bases from J, with 13 bases between. The CDR3 nucleotides are TGTGCCAGCAGCCCCTGGGAAGGGGCTGAAGCTTTCTTT. Its protein product is CASSPWEGAEAFF.

V usage is TRBV6-6 and J usage is TRBJ1-1, with 8 positions matching TRBD1. Losses at the gene ends were 4 bases for V and 9 bases for J; bases not matched to a gene: 10. Germline V gives CDR1 MNHNY, CDR2 SVGAGI (reference sequence). The CDR3 is made up of 14 amino acids. CDR3 DNA sequence: TGTGCCAGCAGTTTTTCGACAGGGGCAAACCAAGCTTTCTTT. Encoded protein: CASSFSTGANQAFF.

CDR3 region: CASSEHSSGANVLTF. The CDR3 coding sequence is TGTGCCAGCAGCGAACACAGCTCTGGGGCCAACGTCCTGACTTTC. This chain uses TRBV9 with TRBJ2-6; D remains unclear. CDR3 size: 15 residues. Germline lookup yields CDR1 SGDLS and CDR2 YYNGEE. Trimming took off 3 bases at V and 0 bases at J, with 7 bases between the two ends. The full variable domain, with the rest looked up from reference TRBV9 and TRBJ2-6, is DSGVTQTPKHLITATGQRVTLRCSPRSGDLSVYWYQQSLDQGLQFLIQYYNGEERAKGNILERFSAQQFPDLHSELNLSSLELGDSALYFCASSEHSSGANVLTFGAGSRLTVL.

J is TRBJ1-1 and V is TRBV5-4, with 7 bases that match TRBD1. The CDR3 has 14 amino acids. V was pared by 1 base and J by 3 bases, with 3 bases of the junction left unmatched. CDR1 is SGHNT, CDR2 YYREEE, per germline (reference sequence). Here the CDR3 reads CASSLTGEDTEAFF. In DNA, the CDR3 is TGTGCCAGCAGCTTGACAGGGGAGGACACTGAAGCTTTCTTT.

The rearrangement links TRBV7-9 to TRBJ2-5; D possibly corresponds to TRBD1 (6 bases). Germline V lookup: CDR1 SEHNR, CDR2 FQNEAQ (reference sequence). The CDR3 totals 14 residues. The germline V and J ends were trimmed by 3 bases and 9 bases, with 17 bases remaining between them. The CDR3, as DNA: TGTGCCAGCAGCTTCTCCCCTACAGGGAGCGCCCAGTACTTC. Its translation is CASSFSPTGSAQYF. The complete variable domain, with remaining parts taken from reference TRBV7-9 and TRBJ2-5, reads DTGVSQNPRHKITKRGQNVTFRCDPISEHNRLYWYRQTLGQGPEFLTYFQNEAQLEKSRLLSDRFSAERPKGSFSTLEIQRTEQGDSAMYLCASSFSPTGSAQYFGPGTRLLVL.

A single count supports this clone. This sequence joins TRBV5-4 and TRBJ2-1; 10 bases agree with TRBD1. Trimming took 4 bases from V and 0 from J; bases not matched to a gene: 4. Germline V lookup: CDR1 SGHNT, CDR2 YYREEE (reference sequence). The CDR3 loop spans 16 amino acids. CDR3 amino acids: CASSHGTGDSYNEQFF. The CDR3 coding sequence is TGTGCCAGCAGCCATGGGACAGGGGACTCCTACAATGAGCAGTTCTTC.

The chain has TRBV2 and TRBJ2-2; TRBD1 might be the D (5 bases). Germline V gene sequence: CDR1 SNHLY, CDR2 FYNNEI. This CDR3 contains 16 residues. V was shortened by 6 bases and J by 3 bases, with 17 bases between the two germline ends. CDR3 sequence (DNA): TGTGCCAGCAGCCAGAACCTCAGGGCGTACACCGGGGAGCTGTTTTTT. This sequence encodes CASSQNLRAYTGELFF. The variable domain in full, completed from reference TRBV2 and TRBJ2-2, reads EPEVTQTPSHQVTQMGQEVILRCVPISNHLYFYWYRQILGQKVEFLVSFYNNEISEKSEIFDDQFSVERPDGSNFTLKIRSTKLEDSAMYFCASSQNLRAYTGELFFGEGSRLTVL.

This rearrangement joins TRBV7-2 to TRBJ2-3; possible D gene TRBD1, 6 bases. Germline V CDR1 and CDR2: SGHTA, FQGNSA. The CDR3 is made up of 15 amino acids. The ends were cut back, 5 bases at V and 5 bases at J, with 17 bases in the middle. CDR3 region: CASSQGHPSLDTQYF. CDR3 sequence (DNA): TGTGCCAGCAGCCAGGGACATCCCTCGCTAGATACGCAGTATTTT.

The chain recombines TRBV6-6 with TRBJ1-5; D remains ambiguous. The CDR3 runs to 13 residues. CDR1 and CDR2 from the germline V gene are MNHNY and SVGAGI (reference sequence). The V gene lost 6 bases and the J gene lost 1 base, with 7 bases spanning the gap. Here the CDR3 DNA reads TGTGCCAGCAGAATGGACAGCAATCAGCCCCAGCATTTT. Translated: CASRMDSNQPQHF.

This clone occurred a few times. The chain combines TRBV30 with TRBJ2-7, with TRBD1 matching over 10 bases. Germline CDR1 and CDR2: GTSNPN and SVGIG (reference sequence). CDR3 length: 16 residues. V dropped 6 bases and J dropped 4; count of bases not matched to a gene: 15. CDR3 in DNA: TGTGCCTGCTACACTCCGGGACAGGGGCATAGTTACGAGCAGTACTTC. Translated, it gives CACYTPGQGHSYEQYF.

This clone has only one observation. The rearrangement joins TRBV29-1 to TRBJ2-2; possible D gene TRBD2, 6 bases. The germline V and J ends were trimmed by 2 bases and 5 bases, with 18 bases remaining between them. Germline assignment: CDR1 SQVTM and CDR2 ANQGSEA. This CDR3 is built from 16 residues. CDR3 sequence reads: CSVESGEMGYTGELFF. The CDR3 DNA sequence: TGCAGCGTTGAATCGGGGGAAATGGGTTATACCGGGGAGCTGTTTTTT.